This T cell receptor beta chain was documented in a study of CD8 T cells in ankylosing spondylitis. This clonotype was picked up many times. Its antigen is unidentified. Quantitative barcoded 5'-RACE was used to prepare TCR beta libraries. In TCRdb, the 5' RACE reads were re-called with MiXCR into one record per CDR3 protein. Found here are 500,000 to 650,000 distinct CDR3 sequences, roughly 5.2% of them singletons; the top ten hold under 4.5%. Overall study results and limits: In ankylosing spondylitis blood, a motif of roughly eight highly homologous TCR beta variants appeared characteristic. Within peripheral blood, clones linked to disease were CD8+ and relatively rare.

The clonotype comes from a male donor with ankylosing spondylitis. Sequencing input: blood, either unsorted or a sorted T cell fraction (not recorded which).

DNA of the CDR3: TGTGCCAGCAGTCCGCGACAGAGAAAGAACACTGAAGCTTTCTTT. It is translated as CASSPRQRKNTEAFF. The chain couples TRBV6-1 to TRBJ1-1; D may be TRBD1 (5 bases). Germline lookup yields CDR1 MNHNS and CDR2 SASEGT. The CDR3 covers 15 residues. V shed 5 bases and J shed 1 base, with 14 bases lying between them.